The 27 T cell receptor beta chains reported below all come from one sample, sequenced in a study of blood T cell repertoires in COVID-19. Some clones are missing from TCRdb's copy, which holds only in-frame ones; the method was immunoSEQ multiplex PCR. In the table there are 75,000 to 95,000 clones, 90% to 95% of which are singletons. The sample taken for sequencing was peripheral blood. The receptors derive from a man between 60 and 75 years old with acute or convalescent COVID-19.

V is TRBV7-9 and J is TRBJ2-1; 16 bases fit TRBD2. CDR1 is SEHNR and CDR2 is FQNEAQ in the germline V gene (reference sequence). This CDR3 contains 15 residues. V lost 2 bases, J lost 13 bases, and 5 bases stayed unmatched. CDR3 region: CASSLPGLAGGPQFF. Written as DNA, the CDR3 is TGTGCCAGCAGCTTACCGGGACTAGCGGGAGGGCCTCAGTTCTTC.

This sequence joins TRBV10-1 and TRBJ2-7, with 7 bases matching TRBD1. The germline V gene has CDR1 WNHNN and CDR2 SYGVQD (reference sequence). Losses at the gene ends were 6 bases for V and 1 base for J; bases not matched to a gene: 18. The CDR3 contains 18 residues. The CDR3 DNA follows: TGCGCCAGCAGCGACCTTTCACCGAACCGGGACAGATCCTACGAGCAGTACTTC. Its translation: CASSDLSPNRDRSYEQYF.

The J gene is TRBJ2-3, the V gene TRBV7-2, with TRBD2 as a possible D gene (7 bases). Between the trimmed V and J ends, which lost 6 bases and 0 bases, there was a span of 16 bases. The CDR3 contains 16 residues. The germline V gene has CDR1 SGHTA and CDR2 FQGNSA. CDR3 region: CASSQVGGASTDTQYF. CDR3 in DNA: TGTGCCAGCAGTCAAGTAGGGGGGGCAAGCACAGATACGCAGTATTTT.

This chain links TRBV27 with TRBJ1-1; a weak D match, TRBD1 (5 bases). Trimming pared 2 bases from V and 1 base from J, leaving 8 bases between. Germline assignment: CDR1 MNHEY and CDR2 SMNVEV (reference sequence). The CDR3 has 14 amino acids. CDR3 DNA: TGTGCCAGCAGTTTAGACAGAACGAACACTGAAGCTTTCTTT. Translating gives CASSLDRTNTEAFF.

On this clone: This sample also contains other DNA sequences that code for the same CDR3. The chain links TRBV28 to TRBJ1-2; the D gene is possibly TRBD1 (6 bases). CDR3 length: 15 residues. Deletions cut 7 bases from V and 5 bases from J, with 20 bases between. Germline V lookup: CDR1 MDHEN, CDR2 SYDVKM. The chain's CDR3 is CASTETGGARYGYTF. The CDR3 DNA is TGTGCCAGCACCGAGACGGGGGGCGCCCGTTATGGCTACACCTTC.

The V and J genes are TRBV30 and TRBJ2-7; 8 positions match TRBD1. This CDR3 is 11 amino acids long. The germline CDR1 and CDR2 sequences are GTSNPN and SVGIG (reference sequence). The ends lost 2 bases at V and 6 bases at J; junction bases unmatched: 0. The chain's CDR3 is CAWSTGGEQYF. In DNA, the CDR3 is TGTGCCTGGAGTACAGGGGGCGAGCAGTACTTC.

The genes are TRBV10-2 and TRBJ1-1, with TRBD1 matching over 9 bases. With 8 bases clipped from V and 3 bases from J, the junction kept 4 bases outside the gene matches. Germline V CDR1 and CDR2: WSHSY, SAAADI. The CDR3 is 13 residues long. The CDR3 is CASGRQGDTEAFF. CDR3 nucleotide sequence: TGCGCCAGCGGCAGACAGGGGGACACTGAAGCTTTCTTT.

V and J are TRBV19 and TRBJ2-2; a possible D gene is TRBD1 (5 bases). Per germline, CDR1 LNHDA and CDR2 SQIVND (reference sequence). With 5 bases removed from V and 4 bases from J, the gap between germline ends came to 14 bases. The CDR3 covers 15 residues. The CDR3 reads CASSPVLQGTGELFF. CDR3 DNA sequence: TGTGCCAGTAGTCCCGTACTGCAGGGCACCGGGGAGCTGTTTTTT.

The chain carries TRBV18 and TRBJ1-2; D may be TRBD1 (6 bases). Germline V gene sequence: CDR1 KGHSH, CDR2 LQKENI. Trimming left V 2 bases short and J 4 bases short, with 17 bases between. The CDR3 covers 16 residues. The CDR3 reads CASSPIPVGAGYGYTF. The CDR3 coding sequence is TGTGCCAGCTCACCAATCCCGGTGGGGGCTGGCTATGGCTACACCTTC.

The chain is built from TRBV9 and TRBJ2-1; D may be TRBD2 (6 bases). The CDR3 runs to 16 residues. Trimming cost V 1 base and J 5 bases, with 16 bases left between them. The germline gives CDR1 SGDLS, CDR2 YYNGEE. CDR3 protein: CASSVSTGRKNNEQFF. For the CDR3, the DNA is TGTGCCAGCAGCGTAAGTACGGGGAGGAAAAACAATGAGCAGTTCTTC.

The chain joins TRBV28 to TRBJ1-6; a weak D match, TRBD1 (5 bases). V was pared by 2 bases and J by 8 bases, with 16 bases between. The germline CDR1 and CDR2 sequences are MDHEN and SYDVKM. This CDR3 has 16 amino acids. CDR3 in amino acids: CASSLTRGIGHSPLHF. In nucleotides, the CDR3 is TGTGCCAGCAGTTTAACGCGGGGGATCGGTCATTCACCCCTCCACTTT.

V usage is TRBV7-2 and J usage is TRBJ2-1; 9 nucleotides agree with TRBD1. Unmatched junction bases numbered 7, after V lost 4 bases and J lost 6 bases. The CDR3 has 15 residues. Germline CDR1 reads SGHTA; CDR2 reads FQGNSA. The DNA for the CDR3 is TGTGCCAGCAGCTCACAGACAGGGGGAGGCAATGAGCAGTTCTTC. It yields the protein CASSSQTGGGNEQFF.

The V and J genes are TRBV4-3 and TRBJ2-5; 12 bases fit TRBD2. The ends lost 0 bases at V and 5 bases at J; junction bases unmatched: 7. The CDR3 is 17 amino acids. Germline CDR1 and CDR2: LGHNA and YSLEER. Written as DNA, the CDR3 is TGCGCCAGCAGCCAAGATCTAGCGGGAGGGCCCCGGGAGACCCAGTACTTC. It specifies CASSQDLAGGPRETQYF.

The V and J genes are TRBV25-1 and TRBJ2-2; 8 bases line up with TRBD1. J was trimmed by 4 bases and V by 6 bases; bases with no gene match: 1. The CDR3 sequence is 13 residues long. Looked up from germline, CDR1 is MGHDK and CDR2 is SYGVNS. The CDR3 region is CASRGQATGELFF. In DNA form, the CDR3 reads TGTGCCAGCAGGGGACAGGCCACCGGGGAGCTGTTTTTT.

The chain joins TRBV7-2 to TRBJ1-4, with D possibly TRBD1 on 5 matching bases. CDR1 and CDR2 from the germline V gene are SGHTA and FQGNSA. The CDR3 has 15 amino acids. V lost 5 bases, J lost 8 bases, and 18 bases lay in between. The CDR3 DNA follows: TGTGCCAGCAGCCCACAGGCTACAAGTCACGAAAAACTGTTTTTT. Its protein is CASSPQATSHEKLFF.

The rearrangement uses TRBV11-2 and TRBJ2-3; D possibly corresponds to TRBD2 (6 bases). Trimming pared 3 bases from V and 0 bases from J, leaving 10 bases between. The CDR3 is 15 amino acids. Germline V gene data show CDR1 as SGHAT and CDR2 as FQNNGV. The CDR3 nucleotides are TGTGCCAGCAGCTTCAATAGCGGAAGCACAGATACGCAGTATTTT. Translation gives CASSFNSGSTDTQYF.

The chain recombines TRBV5-1 with TRBJ2-4; TRBD1 matches 9 bases. Germline values: CDR1 SGHRS, CDR2 YFSETQ. The CDR3 has 16 amino acids. With 4 bases clipped from V and 0 bases from J, the junction kept 5 bases outside the gene matches. CDR3 region: CASSETGGLAKNIQYF. CDR3 coding DNA: TGCGCCAGCAGCGAGACAGGGGGACTAGCCAAAAACATTCAGTACTTC.

J is TRBJ2-5 and V is TRBV6-1; 9 bases align to TRBD2. Germline V lookup: CDR1 MNHNS, CDR2 SASEGT. The CDR3 runs to 16 residues. Trimming cost V 2 bases and J 5 bases; bases outside gene matches: 9. In DNA, the CDR3 is TGTGCCAGCAGTGAATGGGGCGGGAGGGCCGTGGAGACCCAGTACTTC. Amino acids: CASSEWGGRAVETQYF.

This chain uses TRBV6-2 or TRBV6-3 with TRBJ2-1; 8 bases match TRBD2. There are 17 residues in the CDR3. J gave up 6 bases and V 0 bases, and 10 bases lay outside the gene matches. Germline V gives CDR1 MNHEY, CDR2 SVGEGT. The DNA of the CDR3 is TGTGCCAGCAGTTACTCGTATGGTAGCGGGACCCTCAATGAGCAGTTCTTC. It is translated as CASSYSYGSGTLNEQFF.

This clone was seen a single time. The rearrangement links TRBV30 to TRBJ1-1, with a tentative D call TRBD1 (5 bases). Trimming took 2 bases from V and 1 from J, leaving 11 bases between them. This CDR3 spans 14 amino acids. The V gene's germline CDR1 is GTSNPN and CDR2 SVGIG (reference sequence). The CDR3 DNA follows: TGTGCCTGGAGTCTGGGACTTTCGAACACTGAAGCTTTCTTT. It specifies CAWSLGLSNTEAFF. Combining the CDR3 with reference TRBV30 and TRBJ1-1 gives the whole variable domain SQTIHQWPATLVQPVGSPLSLECTVEGTSNPNLYWYRQAAGRGLQLLFYSVGIGQISSEVPQNLSASRPQDRQFILSSKKLLLSDSGFYLCAWSLGLSNTEAFFGQGTRLTVV.

The chain employs TRBV7-6 and TRBJ1-6; possible D gene TRBD1, 6 bases. Germline CDR1 SGHVS, CDR2 FNYEAQ. This CDR3 contains 15 residues. V lost 1 base and J lost 10, with 14 bases in between. The CDR3 sequence is CASSLEGGGSSPLHF. Written as DNA, the CDR3 is TGTGCCAGCAGCTTAGAAGGCGGGGGCAGCTCACCCCTCCACTTT.

The chain combines TRBV7-8 with TRBJ2-5, with no clear D. Germline CDR1 and CDR2: SGHVS and FQNEAQ. Deletions cut 5 bases from V and 1 base from J, with 11 bases between. This CDR3 is 14 amino acids long. CDR3 in amino acids: CASSPGTFQETQYF. As DNA, the CDR3 is TGTGCCAGCAGCCCAGGAACATTCCAAGAGACCCAGTACTTC.

The V and J genes are TRBV19 and TRBJ2-3; no definite D call. The CDR3 totals 15 residues. Germline CDR1 and CDR2: LNHDA and SQIVND (reference sequence). V was shortened by 2 bases and J by 5 bases, with 14 bases between the two germline ends. In nucleotides, the CDR3 is TGTGCCAGTAGTATATCTGCAGTTGGCGGAGATACGCAGTATTTT. Protein product: CASSISAVGGDTQYF.

V is TRBV7-3 and J is TRBJ1-1, with unresolved D. V lost 3 bases and J 2 bases, leaving 7 bases between the germline ends. Germline CDR1 reads SGHTA; CDR2 reads FQGTGA. The CDR3 covers 13 residues. The CDR3, as DNA: TGTGCCAGCAGCTTCCTAGCTAACACTGAAGCTTTCTTT. It translates to CASSFLANTEAFF.

The chain combines TRBV9 with TRBJ2-7, with no clear D. Trimming took 3 bases from V and 0 from J, leaving 10 bases between them. Germline CDR1 reads SGDLS; CDR2 reads YYNGEE. The CDR3 is 14 residues long. The CDR3 DNA follows: TGTGCCAGCAGCGAAAGATCCTACTCCTACGAGCAGTACTTC. This sequence encodes CASSERSYSYEQYF.

The J gene is TRBJ1-1, the V gene TRBV5-5; no clear D gene. V was pared by 4 bases and J by 1 base, with 11 bases between. CDR3 length: 14 amino acids. Germline CDR1 and CDR2: SGHKS and YYEKEE (reference sequence). The CDR3 reads CASSATPENTEAFF. CDR3 sequence (DNA): TGTGCCAGCAGCGCCACACCTGAGAACACTGAAGCTTTCTTT. Full variable domain (outside the CDR3, taken from reference TRBV5-5 and TRBJ1-1): DAGVTQSPTHLIKTRGQQVTLRCSPISGHKSVSWYQQVLGQGPQFIFQYYEKEERGRGNFPDRFSARQFPNYSSELNVNALLLGDSALYLCASSATPENTEAFFGQGTRLTVV.

V is TRBV3-1 (or the pseudogene TRBV3-2) and J is TRBJ2-1; D is perhaps TRBD1 (5 bases). In germline, CDR1 is LGHDT, CDR2 YNNKEL (reference sequence). This CDR3 has 13 amino acids. Trimming cost V 4 bases and J 3 bases, with 7 bases left between them. The CDR3 reads CASSPDSYNEQFF. In DNA, the CDR3 is TGTGCCAGCAGCCCCGACAGCTACAATGAGCAGTTCTTC.